The source of this T cell receptor (beta chain) is a study of cytomegalovirus exposure and HLA in healthy donors (dated by TCRdb to the late 2010s). In terms of the full investigation: In an earlier analysis of under 600 of the donors, around 290 Gb of sequence data and 90 million to 120 million unique TCR beta sequences from about 179 million T cells were reported. Donor age, sex, ethnicity and CMV serostatus were compiled together with the repertoire data. The T cell repertoires of 666 subjects were profiled by immunosequencing and related to cytomegalovirus serostatus. In the later analysis, no new phenotypic data were used to find candidate immune exposures; instead, reliance was placed on TCR beta sequences and their occurrence across donors. In a later genetic analysis, genome-wide SNP genotypes for about 65% of the roughly 700 donors were used, and that subset was treated as a discovery cohort. Class I and class II HLA loci were covered by the typing at four-digit resolution. Typing coverage varied by locus: about 629-640 donors for A, B, C, DRB1 and DQB1; 500 to 550 for DQA1; around 570 for DPA1; approximately 450 for DPB1. In a later analysis, previously published TCR beta repertoires from 550 to 700 donors were re-analyzed and high-resolution HLA genotyping was added so that TCR occurrence patterns could be studied. Among the approximately 400 genotyped donors, around 81% belonged to the genetic ancestry cluster associated with self-reported Caucasian donors. Besides the first cohort of 666 subjects, a separate validation cohort made up of 95 to 150 different subjects was used. The study aimed to test whether cataloging public T cell receptors could reveal signatures of past pathogen exposure. Every discovery cohort repertoire had been produced on one sequencing platform. To predict cytomegalovirus infection status, the study combined high-throughput TCR immunosequencing, statistical association of individual TCRs with disease status, and machine learning. Among approximately 370 genotyped donors of the cohort, an average of approximately 240,000 unique TCR beta nucleotide sequences was sequenced per donor, of which about 18% were non-productive. To decide whether each TCR beta V gene segment behaved as functional or pseudogenic, an earlier analysis of some 540 of the donors relied on high-throughput TCR beta sequencing. A few DR-DQ haplotypes were treated as single units for association and clustering because of strong linkage in the cohort. Around 320 gigabases of sequencing data and approximately 85 million unique TCR sequences were included in an early release covering roughly 600 HLA-typed donors. What the research found in general, with its limitations: This cohort had only TCR beta chains sequenced, and the lack of alpha or paired-chain data limited which features could be detected. The authors suggested that the approach could potentially be generalized to other disease states and immunological phenotypes. Over 15 rarely observed V segments, including chromosome 9 orphons, were excluded from the earlier analysis of several hundred of the donors because counts were too low. Correlated functional status among segregating V segments might reflect linkage disequilibrium, but an unknown experimental factor could not be ruled out. Three of the identified cytomegalovirus-associated TCR beta chains were confirmed in vitro to be specific for cytomegalovirus antigens. A later analysis associated 16,951 TCR beta sequences with specific HLA alleles at a false discovery rate of 0.05. Compared with equally common non-associated chains, HLA-associated TCR beta chains in a later analysis were more clonally expanded and had lower generation probabilities. A later analysis reported that several top co-occurrence clusters appeared linked to parvovirus B19, influenza, CMV and Epstein-Barr virus. In a later analysis, the rate of TCR association differed among HLA loci, with DRB1 alleles having the most associated TCRs and HLA-C alleles having the fewest. In an earlier analysis of fewer than 700 of the donors, most TCR beta V segments appeared in productive rearrangements about 90% or about 30% of the time, broadly matching IMGT annotations. An association between a missense DCLRE1C variant and V-gene and J-gene trimming of TCR beta chains was found in a later genetic analysis and replicated in an independent cohort. For the cohort, immune exposure information was limited to CMV serostatus. In a later genetic analysis, fewer N-insertions in productive TCRs were reported among donors in an Asian-associated ancestry cluster than the roughly 640-donor mean. Sequencing depth was assumed to be roughly uniform across donors in the presence/absence analyses, though that assumption may not hold. In both the original and validation cohorts, the classifier was reported to diagnose cytomegalovirus status with high specificity and sensitivity. Strong co-occurrence of HLA alleles, especially DR and DQ, made assigning TCR associations to individual alleles difficult. Some IMGT-functional V segments, including TRBV6-2 and TRBV6-3, could not be distinguished by the 87-base-pair reads and were therefore excluded. The study gave a list of around 170 TCR beta chains associated with cytomegalovirus. A group of highly shared sequence variants was considered likely to be a technical artifact of the sequencing pipeline. Because HLA typing was missing for some donors at each locus, association tests included only the typed subset. Across donors, most TCR sequences were observed very rarely, whereas some public TCRs were present in many individuals. According to a later analysis, most CMV-associated TCR beta chains appeared to be HLA-restricted, and the HLA associations seemed to be driven largely by CMV exposure. A further reported finding was that TCR beta sequences accurately predicted the HLA-A and HLA-B alleles for most subjects in the first cohort.

This clone has a single count. Its recognized antigen is unknown. Germline and junction disagree at one end, which may indicate a read error. In total, just over 650 healthy bone marrow donors made up the cohort. At the time of sampling, all cohort members were nominally healthy, though unrecorded immune exposures were likely present. The donor was CMV seropositive and was included in the group of 289 seropositive cohort members. A peripheral blood sample was collected from each donor, and TCR beta sequencing was performed on peripheral blood mononuclear cells. The Qiagen DNeasy Blood Extraction Kit was used to extract genomic DNA from the blood cell samples. The library was made by the immunoSEQ multiplex PCR assay. The multiplex PCR relied on a mix of 60 forward primers for TCR Vbeta segments and 13 reverse primers for TCR Jbeta segments. The CDR3 region of rearranged TCR beta genes was amplified from genomic DNA by a multiplex PCR assay. Amplified TCR beta libraries were sequenced as 87-base-pair reads on the Illumina HiSeq System. The original pipeline was this. Across the 500 to 750 repertoires, a later analysis counted roughly 84 million unique TCR beta chains, some 11 million of which were shared by at least two donors. Raw reads were error-corrected and collapsed into unique sequences with a nearest-neighbor algorithm that merged closely related sequences to remove PCR and sequencing errors. Alignment of CDR3 sequences to IMGT reference sequences was used to assign V, D and J gene segments. Each retained sequence needed at least a six-nucleotide match to both a V gene segment and a J gene segment. A rearrangement was called productive if the CDR3 had no stop codons and remained in frame with V and J, and every other rearrangement was called non-productive. Following IMGT convention, CDR3 was defined as the stretch from the second conserved V-encoded cysteine up to the conserved J-encoded phenylalanine. In an earlier analysis of 500 to 650 of the donors, sequences lacking an unambiguous match to a single V gene segment were excluded. In an earlier analysis of about 590 of the donors, a V segment was called functional when productive rearrangements were above 56.7%, and segregating when the standard deviation between donors exceeded 5%. A statistical classification framework was built for diagnosing cytomegalovirus status from the catalog of TCR beta chain sequences. V and J gene assignment, in a later analysis, came from comparing TCR nucleotide sequences with IMGT/GENE-DB human TR gene sequences. A later analysis assigned CDR3 sequences and most-parsimonious VDJ recombination scenarios with the TCRdist pipeline. In a later analysis, each TCR beta chain was defined by its CDR3 amino acid sequence together with its V-gene family, and reads lacking a unique V-gene family were excluded. As a way to deal with suspected cross-contamination and a sequencing artifact, a later analysis dropped 450 to 600 nucleotide sequences that were highly shared and had low generation probability. A later analysis calculated a clonal expansion index for each public chain from normalized within-repertoire ranks of inferred template counts. In a later analysis, generation probabilities were computed using a VDJ recombination model fitted to out-of-frame rearrangements, and the results were checked against IGoR. Hypergeometric tests were used in a later analysis to score TCR-TCR, TCR-HLA and TCR-CMV co-occurrence, with a repertoire-size bias correction applied to the TCR pairs. To estimate false discovery rates, a later analysis permuted the HLA or CMV assignments 20 times. In a later analysis, co-occurring TCRs were grouped using DBSCAN, with TCRdist sequence similarity added in when clustering inside HLA-allele-positive subsets. Repertoires with fewer than 30,000 or more than 120,000 public chains were left out of co-occurrence clustering, as were about 5 repertoires with anomalous nucleotide sharing. Entries here come from immuneACCESS through TCRdb and include only in-frame sequences with V and J called. Some clones fail to appear in such tables; in the studies checked, an unresolved V gene covers under half of the shortfall, and the cause of the remainder is unknown. V and J calls and clone size follow that table, whereas D and trimming were derived from the DNA. The sample table records around 100,000 clones; 60% to 85% of these occur just once. Roughly 4.9% of the sample is in the top ten clones.

The germline V gene sets CDR1 to SQVTM and CDR2 to ANQGSEA. The CDR3 sequence holds 13 residues, the cysteine and phenylalanine included. CDR3 DNA is the only sequence kept; it has 39 bases, read in frame from the first base. Sequencing used PBMCs. This TCR was recovered from a female donor in good health and CMV-seropositive. The rearranged segments are TRBV29-1 and TRBJ1-1; the D gene identity is not certain. The DNA sequence is given as TGCAGCGTTTACCTGACACCAGACACTGGAGCTTTCTTT. This is translated as CSVYLTPDTGAFF.